Listed here is a single T cell receptor beta chain. Its target is not known. The data were obtained in a study of radiotherapy plus CTLA-4 blockade in lung cancer. Overall study: Around 18% of enrolled patients responded objectively, and 31% had disease control. Study outcomes and limitations: Reportedly, early blood T cell clone dynamics best predicted response, with interferon-beta. TCR clones of tumor origin grew in blood after radiotherapy plus ipilimumab.

With 7 bases removed from V and 7 bases from J, the gap between germline ends came to 11 bases. The CDR3 consists of 12 residues. Germline loops: CDR1 LNHDA, CDR2 SQIVND (reference sequence). The table came from immunoSEQ multiplex PCR; TCRdb's copy has only in-frame clones and leaves some out. Among over 70,000 clones, around 88% were seen once, and the ten largest hold just over 2%. This specimen was peripheral blood, taken from a patient treated with radiotherapy plus ipilimumab. The V call is TRBV19, the J call TRBJ1-5, with TRBD1 as a possible D gene (6 bases). The TCR comes from a human donor with non-small cell lung cancer who had a partial response to radiotherapy plus ipilimumab. The CDR3 is CASNRARQPQHF. Written as DNA, the CDR3 is TGTGCCAGTAACAGGGCGAGGCAGCCCCAGCATTTT.